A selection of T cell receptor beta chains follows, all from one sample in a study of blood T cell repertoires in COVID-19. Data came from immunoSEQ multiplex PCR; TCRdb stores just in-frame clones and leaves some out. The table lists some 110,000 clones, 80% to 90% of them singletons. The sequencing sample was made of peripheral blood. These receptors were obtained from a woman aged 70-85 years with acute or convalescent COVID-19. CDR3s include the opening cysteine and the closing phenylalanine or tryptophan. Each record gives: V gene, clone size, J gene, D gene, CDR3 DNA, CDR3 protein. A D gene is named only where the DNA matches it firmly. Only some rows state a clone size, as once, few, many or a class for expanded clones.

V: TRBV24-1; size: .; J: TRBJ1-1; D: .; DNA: TGTGCCACCAGGGGCAACCCAGGACAGCAAGCTTTCTTT; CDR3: CATRGNPGQQAFF
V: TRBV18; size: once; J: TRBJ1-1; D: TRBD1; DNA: TGTGCCAGCTCACCAAGACAGGGGGCAGGAAACACTGAAGCTTTCTTT; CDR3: CASSPRQGAGNTEAFF
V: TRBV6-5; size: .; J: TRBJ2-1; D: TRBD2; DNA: TGTGCCAGCAGAGCCGGGACTAGCTACCACAATGAGCAGTTCTTC; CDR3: CASRAGTSYHNEQFF
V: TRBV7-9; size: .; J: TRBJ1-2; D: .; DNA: TGTGCCAGCAGCTTAGACACCGAATATGGCTACACCTTC; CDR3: CASSLDTEYGYTF
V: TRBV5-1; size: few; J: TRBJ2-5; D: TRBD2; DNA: TGCGCCATCCTGGGGCTAGCGGGAGCTGAGGGAAAAGAGACCCAGTACTTC; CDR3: CAILGLAGAEGKETQYF
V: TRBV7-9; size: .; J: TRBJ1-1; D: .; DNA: TGTGCCCTGGACGGGTGGGGCTTAAATATGAACACTGAAGCTTTCTTT; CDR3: CALDGWGLNMNTEAFF
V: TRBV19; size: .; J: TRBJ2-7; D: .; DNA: TGTGCCAGTAGTATATCCGGGATCGACGAGCAGTACTTC; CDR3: CASSISGIDEQYF
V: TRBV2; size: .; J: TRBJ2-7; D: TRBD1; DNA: TGTGCCAGCAGTGGACGGACAGGGGCAACCTACGAGCAGTACTTC; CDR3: CASSGRTGATYEQYF
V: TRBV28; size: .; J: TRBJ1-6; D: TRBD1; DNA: TGTGCCAGCAGACCCTCAGGACAGGGCAGCAATTCACCCCTCCACTTT; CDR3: CASRPSGQGSNSPLHF
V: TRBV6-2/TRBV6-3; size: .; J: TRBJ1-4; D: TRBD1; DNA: TGTGCCAGCAGTGGACCCGGGACAGGGGACTTCGCAACTAATGAAAAACTGTTTTTT; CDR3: CASSGPGTGDFATNEKLFF
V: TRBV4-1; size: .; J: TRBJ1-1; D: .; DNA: TGCGCCAGCAGCCAAGAAGGTCACAGGGCGAACACTGAAGCTTTCTTT; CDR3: CASSQEGHRANTEAFF
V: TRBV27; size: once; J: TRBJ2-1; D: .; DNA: TGTGCCAGCAGTTTTAGACTAGGGGCCTACAATGAGCAGTTCTTC; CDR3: CASSFRLGAYNEQFF
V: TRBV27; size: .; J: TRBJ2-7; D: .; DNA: TGTGCCAGCAGCCCCAAGCGGCCTCCCGAGCAGTACTTC; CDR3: CASSPKRPPEQYF
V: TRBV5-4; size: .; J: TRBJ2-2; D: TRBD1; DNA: TGTGCCAGCAGCTTGGTACAGGGGACCGGGGAGCTGTTTTTT; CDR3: CASSLVQGTGELFF
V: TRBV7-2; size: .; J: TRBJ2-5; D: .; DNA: TGTGCCAGCAGCCCCCGGTCCGGCAGGGCAGAGACCCAGTACTTC; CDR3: CASSPRSGRAETQYF
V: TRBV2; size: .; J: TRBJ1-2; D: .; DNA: TGTGCCAGCAGTGAAGCGCAAGCCTCAGGGTTATATGGCTACACCTTC; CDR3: CASSEAQASGLYGYTF
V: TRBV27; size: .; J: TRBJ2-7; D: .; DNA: TGTGCCAGCAGTCAAAGACAGTTCCCCCCCTACGAGCAGTACTTC; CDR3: CASSQRQFPPYEQYF
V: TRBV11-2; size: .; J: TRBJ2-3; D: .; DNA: TGTGCCAGCAGCTTAGGCACGACAGACCTGGAGAGGCAGTATTTT; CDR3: CASSLGTTDLERQYF
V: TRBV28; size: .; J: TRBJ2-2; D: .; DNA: TGTGCCAGCAGATCGACAGACACCGGGGAGCTGTTTTTT; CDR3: CASRSTDTGELFF
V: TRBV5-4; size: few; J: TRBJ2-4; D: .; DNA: TGTGCCAGCAGCTTCGGGGCGCGGGGCCCGACCCCCGCCAAAAACATTCAGTACTTC; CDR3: CASSFGARGPTPAKNIQYF
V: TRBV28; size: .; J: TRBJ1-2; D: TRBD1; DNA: TGTGCCAGCAGCCCGGGACAGGGCCTCTCTGGCTACACCTTC; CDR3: CASSPGQGLSGYTF
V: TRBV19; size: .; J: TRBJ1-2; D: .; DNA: TGTGCCAGTAACTCCCGACGGACTGATTATGGCTACACCTTC; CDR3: CASNSRRTDYGYTF
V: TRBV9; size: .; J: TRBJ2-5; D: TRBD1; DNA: TGTGCCAGCAGCATCGGGACAGGTCAAGAGACCCAGTACTTC; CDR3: CASSIGTGQETQYF
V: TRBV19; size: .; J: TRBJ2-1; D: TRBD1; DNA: TGTGCCAGTAACTTGGGACAGGAATACAATGAGCAGTTCTTC; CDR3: CASNLGQEYNEQFF
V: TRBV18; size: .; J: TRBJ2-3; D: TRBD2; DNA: TGTGCCAGCTCAGGGTCCGGGACTAGCGGCACAGATACGCAGTATTTT; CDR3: CASSGSGTSGTDTQYF
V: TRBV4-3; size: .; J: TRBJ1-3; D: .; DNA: TGCGCCAGCAGCCTTTCACAGGGAAACACCATATATTTT; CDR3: CASSLSQGNTIYF
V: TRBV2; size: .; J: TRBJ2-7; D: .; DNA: TGTGCCAGAGGAGTACACGAGGGAAACGAGCAGTACTTC; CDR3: CARGVHEGNEQYF
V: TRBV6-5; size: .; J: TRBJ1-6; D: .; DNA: TGTGCCAGCAGTTACATTCAGGATAATTCACCCCTCCACTTT; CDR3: CASSYIQDNSPLHF
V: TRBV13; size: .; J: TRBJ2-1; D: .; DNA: TGTGCCAGCAGCTTAGTTGGGGGGTTAGGGCAGCCCTCCTACAATGAGCAGTTCTTC; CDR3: CASSLVGGLGQPSYNEQFF
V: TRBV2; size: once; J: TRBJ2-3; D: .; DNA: TGTGCCAGCAGTGACGGGATCTGGTCCACAGATACGCAGTATTTT; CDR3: CASSDGIWSTDTQYF
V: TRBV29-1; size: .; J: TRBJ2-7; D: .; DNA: TGCAGCGGCCTCGGTCCGGGATTCGAGCAGTACTTC; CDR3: CSGLGPGFEQYF
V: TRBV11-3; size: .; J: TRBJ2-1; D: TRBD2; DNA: TGTGCCAGCAGCACCCGACTAGCAGCCTACAATGAGCAGTTCTTC; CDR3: CASSTRLAAYNEQFF
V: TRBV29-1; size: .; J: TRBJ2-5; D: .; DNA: TGCAGCGTTGATTCGGGGTTCGGGCAAGAGACCCAGTACTTC; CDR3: CSVDSGFGQETQYF
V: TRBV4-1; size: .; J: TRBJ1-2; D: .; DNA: TGCGCCAGCAGCCAAGGTCTAAATAGAAACTATGGCTACACCTTC; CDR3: CASSQGLNRNYGYTF